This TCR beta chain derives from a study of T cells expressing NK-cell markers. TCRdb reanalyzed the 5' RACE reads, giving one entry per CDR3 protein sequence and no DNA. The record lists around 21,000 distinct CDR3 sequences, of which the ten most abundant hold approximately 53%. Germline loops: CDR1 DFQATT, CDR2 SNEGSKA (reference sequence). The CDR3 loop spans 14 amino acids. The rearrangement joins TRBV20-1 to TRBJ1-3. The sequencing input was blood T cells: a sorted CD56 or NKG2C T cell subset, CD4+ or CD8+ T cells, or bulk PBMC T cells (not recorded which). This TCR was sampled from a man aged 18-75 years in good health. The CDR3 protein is CSALRGGSGNTIYF.